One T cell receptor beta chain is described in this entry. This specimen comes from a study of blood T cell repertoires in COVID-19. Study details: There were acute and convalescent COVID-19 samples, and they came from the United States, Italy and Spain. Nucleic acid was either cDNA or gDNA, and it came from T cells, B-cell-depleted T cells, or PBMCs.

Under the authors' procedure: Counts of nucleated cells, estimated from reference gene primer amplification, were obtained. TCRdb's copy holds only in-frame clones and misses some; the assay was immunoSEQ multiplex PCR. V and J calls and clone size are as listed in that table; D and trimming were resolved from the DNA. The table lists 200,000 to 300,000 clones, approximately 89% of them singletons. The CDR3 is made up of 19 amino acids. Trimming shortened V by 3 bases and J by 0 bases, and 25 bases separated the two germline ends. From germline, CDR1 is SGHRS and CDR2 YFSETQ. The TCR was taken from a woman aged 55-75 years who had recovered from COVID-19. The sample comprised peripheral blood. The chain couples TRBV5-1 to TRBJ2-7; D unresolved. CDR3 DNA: TGCGCCAGCAGCTCCGGTTTCGATTATTGGGCTAAGTACTCCTACGAGCAGTACTTC. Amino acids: CASSSGFDYWAKYSYEQYF.